What follows are 23 T cell receptor beta chains derived from one specimen sequenced in a study of T cells in Graves' hyperthyroidism and ophthalmopathy. RNA transcripts provided the source from which TCR beta CDR3 regions were amplified. During a first-round RT-PCR of the TCR CDR3, the HTBI primer set was used. A single record per CDR3 protein comes from TCRdb applying MiXCR to the multiplex PCR reads. In the table there are about 480,000 distinct CDR3 sequences, about an eighth of which are singletons. The sequencing sample was made of blood. The receptors stem from a woman aged 18-29 years with Graves' hyperthyroidism.

This chain links TRBV7-3 with TRBJ2-2; TRBD1 is a possible D gene (6 bases). Germline V gene data show CDR1 as SGHTA and CDR2 as FQGTGA. The CDR3 is made up of 16 amino acids. The germline V and J ends were trimmed by 5 bases and 0 bases, with 13 bases remaining between them. The CDR3 region is CASSPSTGTNTGELFF. The CDR3 coding sequence is TGTGCCAGCAGCCCCTCGACAGGAACGAACACCGGGGAGCTGTTTTTT.

This clonotype was counted at least ten times. The chain uses TRBV28 and TRBJ2-2; D call uncertain. Germline values: CDR1 MDHEN, CDR2 SYDVKM. The CDR3 consists of 15 residues. Trimming shortened V by 5 bases and J by 2 bases, and 12 bases separated the two germline ends. The CDR3 bases are TGTGCCAGCAGTCTCGGACCTCGCAACACCGGGGAGCTGTTTTTT. It yields the protein CASSLGPRNTGELFF.

This chain joins TRBV7-9 and TRBJ1-2; 7 bases match TRBD1. V trimming: 4 bases; J trimming: 7 bases; junction bases outside the gene matches: 12. The CDR3 totals 15 residues. CDR1 and CDR2 (germline): SEHNR, FQNEAQ (reference sequence). Written as DNA, the CDR3 is TGTGCCAGCAGCTGGGGGCCGAACAGGGGATCTGGCTACACCTTC. This translates into CASSWGPNRGSGYTF. Filled out from reference TRBV7-9 and TRBJ1-2, the complete variable domain reads DTGVSQNPRHKITKRGQNVTFRCDPISEHNRLYWYRQTLGQGPEFLTYFQNEAQLEKSRLLSDRFSAERPKGSFSTLEIQRTEQGDSAMYLCASSWGPNRGSGYTFGSGTRLTVV.

This clonotype showed up many times. CDR3 loop: CASSLDSSSHNEQFF. In DNA form, the CDR3 reads TGTGCCAGCAGCTTAGATTCTAGCAGTCACAATGAGCAGTTCTTC. The gene calls are TRBV11-3 and TRBJ2-1, with a possible D match to TRBD2 (5 bases). Trimming shortened V by 0 bases and J by 5 bases, and 11 bases separated the two germline ends. The CDR3 has 15 amino acids. Looked up from germline, CDR1 is SGHNT and CDR2 is YENEEA.

This clonotype was observed at least ten times. V usage is TRBV7-6 and J usage is TRBJ2-3, with D perhaps matching TRBD2 (6 bases). Trimming cost V 4 bases and J 6 bases, with 14 bases left between them. CDR3 length: 14 amino acids. CDR1 is SGHVS, CDR2 FNYEAQ, per germline. The CDR3 DNA reads TGTGCCAGCAGCTCGAAGACTAGACCTGATACGCAGTATTTT. Translating gives CASSSKTRPDTQYF.

The V gene is TRBV7-3, the J gene TRBJ2-3; weak D call: TRBD1 (7 bases). CDR1 and CDR2 (germline): SGHTA, FQGTGA. The CDR3 totals 16 residues. V lost 5 bases and J 3 bases, leaving 18 bases between the germline ends. CDR3 DNA sequence: TGTGCCAGCAGCGTAGGGACAGTCGGGAGAACAGATACGCAGTATTTT. Its protein product is CASSVGTVGRTDTQYF.

This clonotype was counted ten times or more. CDR3 loop: CAARTANYGYTF. CDR3 coding DNA: TGTGCCGCGAGGACGGCGAACTATGGCTACACCTTC. The chain carries TRBV30 and TRBJ1-2, with D unresolved. The CDR3 sequence is 12 residues long. CDR1 and CDR2 from the germline V gene are GTSNPN and SVGIG (reference sequence). V shed 8 bases and J shed 2 bases, with 12 bases lying between them.

This clonotype was detected many times. The chain uses TRBV12-3 or TRBV12-4 and TRBJ1-1; weak D call: TRBD1 (5 bases). The length of the CDR3 is 14 residues. V shed 5 bases and J shed 1 base, with 11 bases lying between them. The CDR3 loop is CASSTTDRNTEAFF. The CDR3 DNA is TGTGCCAGCAGTACAACTGACAGGAACACTGAAGCTTTCTTT.

The V and J genes are TRBV7-9 and TRBJ2-2; D unclear. This CDR3 comprises 15 residues. Germline loops: CDR1 SEHNR, CDR2 FQNEAQ (reference sequence). Trimming stripped 4 bases from V and 2 bases from J, with 11 bases between. CDR3 region: CASSSVRANTGELFF. The CDR3 DNA reads TGTGCCAGCAGCTCAGTTAGGGCTAACACCGGGGAGCTGTTTTTT.

This clonotype was seen many times. The chain is built from TRBV11-3 and TRBJ2-1; D not resolved. V gave up 0 bases and J gave up 14 bases, with 11 bases separating them. CDR3 size: 12 residues. Germline CDR1 is SGHNT and CDR2 is YENEEA. CDR3: CASSLEGRNKFF. The CDR3 region has the DNA TGTGCCAGCAGCTTAGAGGGTAGAAACAAGTTCTTC.

This clonotype was observed at least ten times. The rearrangement uses TRBV6-1 and TRBJ2-6; either TRBD1 or TRBD2 may supply D (6 bases each). The CDR3 runs 16 residues. V was shortened by 9 bases and J by 0 bases, with 15 bases between the two germline ends. The germline CDR1 and CDR2 sequences are MNHNS and SASEGT. CDR3 in amino acids: CASKGGVLSGANVLTF. CDR3 nucleotide sequence: TGTGCCAGTAAGGGGGGAGTCCTCTCTGGGGCCAACGTCCTGACTTTC.

This clonotype was seen many times. The chain uses TRBV7-8 and TRBJ2-1; 7 positions match TRBD2. Trimming at V came to 2 bases and at J to 8 bases, leaving 9 bases not matched to a gene. Germline CDR1 reads SGHVS; CDR2 reads FQNEAQ. The CDR3 has 15 residues. CDR3 sequence reads: CASSLRASGSDEQFF. The CDR3 nucleotides read TGTGCCAGCAGCTTACGCGCTAGCGGTTCGGATGAGCAGTTCTTC.

This clonotype occurred many times. The chain is built from TRBV6-1 and TRBJ1-2; possible D gene TRBD1, 6 bases. The CDR3 has 16 residues. Germline values: CDR1 MNHNS, CDR2 SASEGT. Trimming took 8 bases from V and 8 from J, leaving 27 bases between them. CDR3: CASSVVSGGGEWGYTF. The CDR3 nucleotides are TGTGCCAGCTCAGTGGTCTCGGGAGGGGGAGAGTGGGGCTACACCTTC.

This chain uses TRBV5-8 with TRBJ1-1, with 8 positions matching TRBD1. V trimming: 0 bases; J trimming: 1 base; junction bases outside the gene matches: 2. This CDR3 is built from 15 residues. CDR1 SGHTS and CDR2 YDEGEE come from the germline V gene. The CDR3 protein is CASSLATGENTEAFF. The CDR3 region has the DNA TGTGCCAGCAGCTTGGCGACAGGGGAGAACACTGAAGCTTTCTTT.

V usage is TRBV12-3 or TRBV12-4 and J usage is TRBJ1-5; possibly TRBD1 for D (5 bases). Deletions cut 0 bases from V and 15 bases from J, with 21 bases between. The CDR3 runs to 15 residues. This chain's CDR3 is CASSLALLSREARHF. CDR3 nucleotide sequence: TGTGCCAGCAGTTTAGCGCTCTTAAGCAGGGAGGCAAGGCATTTT.

The rearrangement joins TRBV4-1 to TRBJ1-1; no reliable D call. V was pared by 0 bases and J by 3 bases, with 11 bases between. CDR3 length: 15 amino acids. Germline V lookup: CDR1 MGHRA, CDR2 YSYEKL. This CDR3 is CASSQDRYSDTEAFF. CDR3 nucleotide sequence: TGCGCCAGCAGCCAAGACAGGTATTCTGACACTGAAGCTTTCTTT.

Ten or more counts support this clonotype. The chain employs TRBV28 and TRBJ2-7, with 12 bases fitting TRBD2. Looked up from germline, CDR1 is MDHEN and CDR2 is SYDVKM. This CDR3 spans 15 amino acids. The junction had 5 bases not matched to a gene; V was cut back by 4 bases and J by 4 bases. The CDR3 sequence is CASSSLAGGLYEQYV. The CDR3 DNA is TGTGCCAGCAGTTCTCTAGCGGGAGGGCTGTACGAGCAGTACGTC.

This clonotype was recorded many times. V is TRBV5-1 and J is TRBJ2-6; 11 nucleotides line up with TRBD2. CDR3 length equals 18 residues. The junction had 7 bases not matched to a gene; V was cut back by 4 bases and J by 1 base. Germline V gene lookup returns CDR1 SGHRS and CDR2 YFSETQ. The CDR3 loop reads CASSPTSGTASGANVLTF. CDR3 DNA: TGCGCCAGCAGCCCGACTAGCGGGACCGCTTCTGGGGCCAACGTCCTGACTTTC.

This clonotype was observed many times. The chain has TRBV2 and TRBJ2-7; unclear D gene. V was pared by 1 base and J by 1 base, with 11 bases between. The V gene's germline CDR1 is SNHLY and CDR2 FYNNEI. This CDR3 spans 15 amino acids. The DNA of the CDR3 is TGTGCCAGCAGTGAAGGTTCGCGGTCATCCTACGAGCAGTACTTC. This codes for CASSEGSRSSYEQYF.

This CDR3 is CSVEKDRENTEAFF. The CDR3 DNA is TGCAGCGTTGAAAAGGACAGGGAGAACACTGAAGCTTTCTTT. The rearrangement joins TRBV29-1 to TRBJ1-1, with 8 bases fitting TRBD1. The germline V gene has CDR1 SQVTM and CDR2 ANQGSEA. This CDR3 has 14 amino acids. V lost 2 bases and J lost 1; bases outside the gene matches: 3. Using reference TRBV29-1 and TRBJ1-1 for the parts outside the CDR3, the full variable domain is SAVISQKPSRDICQRGTSLTIQCQVDSQVTMMFWYRQQPGQSLTLIATANQGSEATYESGFVIDKFPISRPNLTFSTLTVSNMSPEDSSIYLCSVEKDRENTEAFFGQGTRLTVV.

The chain recombines TRBV12-3 or TRBV12-4 with TRBJ2-3; 12 nucleotides align to TRBD2. The J segment lost 3 bases and the V segment lost 4 bases, leaving 11 bases of the junction unmatched. The CDR3 loop spans 18 amino acids. This CDR3 reads CASSSSGRASGSTDTQYF. CDR3 DNA: TGTGCCAGCAGTTCTAGCGGGAGGGCTAGCGGGAGTACAGATACGCAGTATTTT.

This clonotype was seen many times. The chain has TRBV10-3 and TRBJ2-2; D ambiguous. This CDR3 is built from 13 residues. Trimming took off 7 bases at V and 5 bases at J, with 11 bases between the two ends. Per the germline V gene, CDR1 is ENHRY and CDR2 is SYGVKD. CDR3 DNA: TGTGCCATCAAAAAGGGCATGACCGGGGAGCTGTTTTTT. It specifies CAIKKGMTGELFF.

This clonotype has a handful of counts. The chain employs TRBV12-3 or TRBV12-4 and TRBJ2-5; no firm D call. The CDR3 runs 15 residues. Trimming left V 4 bases short and J 0 bases short, with 12 bases between. The CDR3 here is CASSSPTGYQETQYF. The DNA for the CDR3 is TGTGCCAGCAGTTCCCCTACCGGGTACCAAGAGACCCAGTACTTC.